This is a list of T cell receptor beta chains from one sample in a study of beta chain features in type 1 diabetes. The data were produced by immunoSEQ multiplex PCR, yet TCRdb's version contains in-frame clones alone and is incomplete. The sample holds 400,000 to 600,000 clones, about 29% seen once. Sequenced: naive CD4+ T cells from blood. The source of these receptors is a man younger than 35 in good health. CDR3s include the opening cysteine and the closing phenylalanine or tryptophan. A D gene is named only where the DNA matches it firmly. Expanded clones get a size class; other rows say once, few or many, or leave the size out.

J: TRBJ2-3
V: TRBV7-9
D: -
size: -
CDR3: CASSLGLSTDTQYF
DNA: TGTGCCAGCAGCTTAGGATTGAGCACAGATACGCAGTATTTT

J: TRBJ2-1
V: TRBV9
D: -
size: -
CDR3: CASSVNSVNEQFF
DNA: TGTGCCAGCAGCGTAAACTCAGTCAATGAGCAGTTCTTC

J: TRBJ2-7
V: TRBV5-6
D: -
size: -
CDR3: CASSPRGRGSYEQYF
DNA: TGTGCCAGCAGCCCTCGTGGGAGAGGGTCCTACGAGCAGTACTTC

J: TRBJ2-5
V: TRBV9
D: TRBD2
size: -
CDR3: CASSLAGGRYQETQYF
DNA: TGTGCCAGCAGCTTAGCGGGAGGGAGGTACCAAGAGACCCAGTACTTC

J: TRBJ2-5
V: TRBV7-8
D: TRBD2
size: few
CDR3: CASSLGPRASGRLETQYF
DNA: TGTGCCAGCAGCTTAGGACCTCGGGCTAGCGGGAGATTAGAGACCCAGTACTTC

J: TRBJ2-1
V: TRBV29-1
D: TRBD2
size: few
CDR3: CSVEPTSGGFYNEQFF
DNA: TGCAGCGTTGAACCTACTAGCGGGGGATTCTACAATGAGCAGTTCTTC

J: TRBJ2-4
V: TRBV15
D: -
size: -
CDR3: CATSREASYGKNIQYF
DNA: TGTGCCACCAGCAGAGAGGCTAGCTATGGCAAAAACATTCAGTACTTC

J: TRBJ2-1
V: TRBV5-4
D: -
size: -
CDR3: CASSYQGNSYNEQFF
DNA: TGTGCCAGCAGCTACCAGGGGAACTCCTACAATGAGCAGTTCTTC

J: TRBJ2-7
V: TRBV7-2
D: -
size: -
CDR3: CASSLDLYEQYF
DNA: TGTGCCAGCAGCTTAGATCTCTACGAGCAGTACTTC

J: TRBJ1-2
V: TRBV30
D: -
size: few
CDR3: CAWRADSPHGYTF
DNA: TGTGCCTGGAGGGCCGACAGCCCGCATGGCTACACCTTC

J: TRBJ2-3
V: TRBV6-1
D: -
size: -
CDR3: CASSDIYTDTQYF
DNA: TGTGCCAGCAGTGACATCTACACAGATACGCAGTATTTT

J: TRBJ2-3
V: TRBV2
D: -
size: -
CDR3: CARRRDTDTQYF
DNA: TGTGCCAGAAGACGGGACACAGATACGCAGTATTTT

J: TRBJ2-3
V: TRBV5-1
D: TRBD2
size: few
CDR3: CASSLRPSGSGADTQYF
DNA: TGCGCCAGCAGCTTGAGGCCTAGCGGGAGTGGCGCAGATACGCAGTATTTT

J: TRBJ2-3
V: TRBV2
D: TRBD1
size: -
CDR3: CASKDRAVQDTQYF
DNA: TGTGCCAGCAAAGACAGGGCGGTTCAAGATACGCAGTATTTT

J: TRBJ2-2
V: TRBV4-3
D: -
size: few
CDR3: CASSQDRNGELFF
DNA: TGCGCCAGCAGCCAAGATCGTAACGGGGAGCTGTTTTTT

J: TRBJ2-6
V: TRBV29-1
D: -
size: -
CDR3: CSGGAFFSGANVLTF
DNA: TGCAGCGGCGGGGCCTTTTTCTCTGGGGCCAACGTCCTGACTTTC

J: TRBJ2-3
V: TRBV5-1
D: -
size: -
CDR3: CASSLGGMIADTQYF
DNA: TGCGCCAGCAGCTTGGGCGGGATGATTGCAGATACGCAGTATTTT

J: TRBJ1-1
V: TRBV30
D: TRBD1
size: -
CDR3: CAWADRETEAFF
DNA: TGTGCCTGGGCCGACAGGGAGACTGAAGCTTTCTTT

J: TRBJ2-7
V: TRBV7-8
D: -
size: -
CDR3: CASSLYDDEQYF
DNA: TGTGCCAGCAGCTTATACGACGACGAGCAGTACTTC

J: TRBJ2-1
V: TRBV6-1
D: -
size: -
CDR3: CASSVGAEGASYNEQFF
DNA: TGTGCCAGCAGTGTCGGGGCCGAGGGAGCCTCCTACAATGAGCAGTTCTTC

J: TRBJ2-7
V: TRBV7-6
D: -
size: -
CDR3: CASSLEGDSYEQYF
DNA: TGTGCCAGCAGCTTAGAAGGGGACTCCTACGAGCAGTACTTC

J: TRBJ2-7
V: TRBV7-2
D: TRBD2
size: -
CDR3: CASRGTSGSLYEQYF
DNA: TGTGCCAGCAGAGGAACTAGCGGGAGTCTTTACGAGCAGTACTTC

J: TRBJ2-7
V: TRBV4-3
D: TRBD1
size: -
CDR3: CASSQETGGGYEQYF
DNA: TGCGCCAGCAGCCAAGAGACAGGGGGCGGGTACGAGCAGTACTTC

J: TRBJ2-1
V: TRBV28
D: TRBD2
size: -
CDR3: CASTTAGESYNEQFF
DNA: TGTGCCAGCACAACAGCGGGAGAATCCTACAATGAGCAGTTCTTC

J: TRBJ2-1
V: TRBV5-6
D: TRBD2
size: -
CDR3: CASSLVMAGVQFF
DNA: TGTGCCAGCAGCTTGGTAATGGCGGGAGTGCAGTTCTTC

J: TRBJ2-1
V: TRBV4-1
D: -
size: few
CDR3: CASSQDDLREQFF
DNA: TGCGCCAGCAGCCAAGATGACCTGAGGGAGCAGTTCTTC

J: TRBJ1-2
V: TRBV29-1
D: -
size: -
CDR3: CSVEGQGWSGYTF
DNA: TGCAGCGTTGAAGGTCAGGGTTGGTCTGGCTACACCTTC

J: TRBJ1-4
V: TRBV5-1
D: -
size: -
CDR3: CASSLEAASEKLFF
DNA: TGCGCCAGCAGCTTGGAGGCAGCCTCTGAAAAACTGTTTTTT

J: TRBJ2-7
V: TRBV7-8
D: -
size: few
CDR3: CASSLRTLPYEQYF
DNA: TGTGCCAGCAGCTTACGCACTCTGCCCTACGAGCAGTACTTC

J: TRBJ2-5
V: TRBV6-5
D: TRBD1
size: few
CDR3: CASSNLDRGRETQYF
DNA: TGTGCCAGCAGTAACCTTGACAGGGGGAGGGAGACCCAGTACTTC

J: TRBJ2-1
V: TRBV30
D: -
size: -
CDR3: CAWSELRALEQFF
DNA: TGTGCCTGGAGTGAGCTTCGGGCCCTAGAGCAGTTCTTC

J: TRBJ2-7
V: TRBV7-9
D: TRBD1
size: -
CDR3: CASSTTGTGRYEQYF
DNA: TGTGCCAGCAGCACCACCGGGACAGGACGCTACGAGCAGTACTTC

J: TRBJ2-7
V: TRBV25-1
D: TRBD1
size: -
CDR3: CASSEAGGPYEQYF
DNA: TGTGCCAGCAGTGAGGCAGGGGGTCCCTACGAGCAGTACTTC

J: TRBJ2-7
V: TRBV7-9
D: -
size: -
CDR3: CASSTNRDPSYEQYF
DNA: TGTGCCAGCAGCACCAATCGGGATCCCTCCTACGAGCAGTACTTC

J: TRBJ1-1
V: TRBV7-2
D: -
size: -
CDR3: CASSLWAGETEAFF
DNA: TGTGCCAGCAGCTTATGGGCAGGGGAGACTGAAGCTTTCTTT

J: TRBJ2-3
V: TRBV9
D: -
size: few
CDR3: CASSPVPDTQYF
DNA: TGTGCCAGCAGTCCCGTCCCAGATACGCAGTATTTT

J: TRBJ2-3
V: TRBV30
D: -
size: few
CDR3: CAFSMGVTDTQYF
DNA: TGTGCCTTCAGTATGGGGGTTACAGATACGCAGTATTTT

J: TRBJ2-1
V: TRBV7-9
D: -
size: -
CDR3: CASSFRGSYNEQFF
DNA: TGTGCCAGCAGCTTTCGCGGGTCCTACAATGAGCAGTTCTTC

J: TRBJ2-1
V: TRBV7-2
D: TRBD1
size: few
CDR3: CASSVGTVDNEQFF
DNA: TGTGCCAGCAGCGTCGGGACAGTCGACAATGAGCAGTTCTTC

J: TRBJ2-5
V: TRBV9
D: -
size: -
CDR3: CASSVDRGAGTQYF
DNA: TGTGCCAGCAGCGTGGATCGGGGGGCAGGGACCCAGTACTTC

J: TRBJ1-3
V: TRBV30
D: TRBD1
size: few
CDR3: CAWSSRTGGSNTIYF
DNA: TGTGCCTGGAGTTCTAGGACAGGGGGCTCTAACACCATATATTTT

J: TRBJ2-5
V: TRBV18
D: TRBD2
size: -
CDR3: CASSPASGRQETQYF
DNA: TGTGCCAGCTCACCCGCTAGCGGGAGACAAGAGACCCAGTACTTC

J: TRBJ2-3
V: TRBV20-1
D: -
size: -
CDR3: CSAWTDTQYF
DNA: TGCAGTGCTTGGACAGATACGCAGTATTTT

J: TRBJ1-1
V: TRBV7-2
D: -
size: -
CDR3: CASSLALFSAAAEAFF
DNA: TGTGCCAGCAGCTTAGCGCTTTTCTCGGCAGCGGCTGAAGCTTTCTTT

J: TRBJ2-2
V: TRBV5-1
D: -
size: -
CDR3: CASSLLSAANTGELFF
DNA: TGCGCCAGCAGCTTGCTGTCGGCTGCGAACACCGGGGAGCTGTTTTTT

J: TRBJ2-5
V: TRBV9
D: -
size: few
CDR3: CASSVGGVRQETQYF
DNA: TGTGCCAGCAGCGTAGGAGGAGTCCGCCAAGAGACCCAGTACTTC

J: TRBJ2-1
V: TRBV30
D: TRBD2
size: few
CDR3: CAWSPLTSGSDEQFF
DNA: TGTGCCTGGAGCCCCCTGACTAGCGGGAGTGATGAGCAGTTCTTC

J: TRBJ2-7
V: TRBV7-9
D: -
size: few
CDR3: CASSHSYEQYF
DNA: TGTGCCAGCAGCCACTCCTACGAGCAGTACTTC